What follows describes a single TCR beta chain. Its antigen is unknown. One base away there is no much larger clone; base qualities are not given. The data belong to a study of vaccination and CD4 T cells after COVID-19 (dated by TCRdb to the early 2020s). Regarding the research as a whole: SARS-CoV-2 positivity had been established in the convalescent patients by nasal swab PCR, and mild disease was recorded in under ten of these patients and severe disease in one. In the convalescent cohort there were six males and four females, among whom were two Hispanic individuals, seven Caucasians, two Asians and one multiracial person. Each participant got two doses of either the Pfizer-BioNTech BNT162b2 vaccine (n=8) or the Moderna mRNA-1273 vaccine (n=2). Post-COVID blood samples from convalescent patients were collected a median of roughly 100 days after diagnosis, with a range of 35 to 161 days. Post-vaccine blood samples were taken a median of around 70 days after the second vaccine dose, with a range of 14 to 241 days. The cultures were stimulated with overlapping spike peptide pools from SARS-CoV-2 and from the common cold coronaviruses HCoV-NL63, HCoV-OC43 and HCoV-229E. As controls, cultures received a CEFX viral epitope pool (the positive control), an HIV-1 Nef peptide pool (the negative control), or no peptide at all. The spike-specific CD4+ TCR repertoire was compared before and after mRNA vaccination in fewer than eleven COVID-19 convalescent patients and a handful of infection-naive healthy vaccine recipients.

V gives up 5 bases and J gives up 6 bases, and the segment between their germline ends measures 15 bases. The CDR3 sequence holds 13 residues, the cysteine and phenylalanine included. The kept DNA is CDR3 alone, 39 bases in frame from the first base. According to the germline V gene (reference sequence), CDR1 reads DFQATT and CDR2 reads SNEGSKA. The intended sense of this specimen's treatment or condition label: roughly 11-day PBMC culture with coronavirus spike peptide pools or control peptides (ViraFEST assay). The ViraFEST assay was used in the study, in which antigen-specific T cells were expanded with peptide pools and expanded clonotypes were subsequently identified by TCR sequencing. The convalescent patients' positive SARS-CoV-2 PCR tests were from March to December 2020, which was before the Alpha, Beta and Delta variants emerged in the United States. Approximately 1.8 million PBMCs per well were cultured in IMDM with approximately 5% human AB serum and about 9.7 IU/ml IL-2, plus 10 ug/ml peptide pools. Half of the culture medium was replaced with fresh IL-2-containing medium on days 3 and 7. After around 11 days of culture, CD4+ T cells were isolated by negative selection with the EasySep CD4+ T cell isolation kit. Ficoll-Paque Plus gradient centrifugation was used to isolate PBMCs from whole blood, and the isolated PBMCs were then either used fresh or cryopreserved at -140C. Triplicate wells were generally used for each culture condition.

Overall study results and their limits: In convalescent patients, nearly all vaccine-specific clones (304 of 307) were found to be mono-reactive for SARS-CoV-2 spike rather than cross-reactive with common cold coronaviruses. Among convalescent patients, a median about 90% of the SARS-CoV-2-reactive clones seen after vaccination appeared only after vaccination, which suggests priming specific to the vaccine. The number of convalescent patients in the study was relatively small, and the study did not examine early timepoints following natural infection. An increase in the median number of SARS-CoV-2-reactive clonotypes from more than 20 after infection to roughly 39 after vaccination was observed, but the change was not found to be significant.

Receptors were amplified or captured by PCR. TCR sequencing of DNA from cultured CD4+ T cells used the Oncomine TCR Beta short-read assay at the Johns Hopkins FTIC core. Genomic DNA was extracted from the cultured CD4+ T cells with the QIAamp micro DNA kit. Oncomine TCR Beta libraries from cultured CD4+ T cells were pooled with unique dual indexes and sequenced on an Illumina iSeq 100. The authors' pipeline ran thus. Non-productive sequences were removed, and CDR3s that did not start with C, did not end with F or W, or were shorter than 7 amino acids were discarded. Antigen-specific clonotypes were identified using the MANAFEST web application through comparison of peptide-stimulated wells with reference and other culture wells. To be called positive, a clone needed an FDR below 0.05, an odds ratio above 5, and a productive frequency above 0.1% in at least two of three replicate wells. Clonotypes that were significantly expanded in both SARS-CoV-2 spike wells and at least one common cold coronavirus spike condition were defined as cross-reactive. Levenshtein distances (stringdist) and unrooted phylogenetic trees (ape) in R version 3.6.1 were used to assess CDR3 homology. Clones were called with MiXCR by TCRdb after fastp trimmed the public reads at Q25, and only in-frame beta chains were retained. Duplicate CDR3 protein sequences are folded into a single record with the most common DNA and genes. V and J calls and clone size were set by TCRdb, not the authors. The sample table records fewer than 15,000 distinct CDR3 sequences; 58% of these occur just once. Approximately 17% of the sample comes from the top ten.

The rearrangement combines TRBV20-1 with TRBJ2-3; perhaps TRBD1 is the D gene, with 6 bases matching. The clonotype originates from a human donor with COVID-19. The starting material was cultured CD4+ T cells from blood, obtained after SARS-CoV-2 vaccination. The DNA sequence is TGCAGTGCTGACTACAGGGCATCGGATACGCAGTATTTT. It is translated as CSADYRASDTQYF.